The clone carrying this TCR beta chain showed up many times. This sample was included in a study of cytomegalovirus exposure and HLA in healthy donors. Sequencing was performed with immunoSEQ multiplex PCR; in TCRdb, only in-frame clones are kept and a portion is missing. In the table there are more than 300,000 clones, about nine tenths of which are singletons. Trimming cost V 6 bases and J 2 bases, with 4 bases left between them. CDR1 and CDR2 (germline): SNHLY, FYNNEI. The CDR3 totals 11 residues. The V and J genes are TRBV2 and TRBJ2-5; D gene uncertain. The sample was PBMCs. This TCR came from a woman between 18 and 29 years old in good health and CMV-seronegative. The CDR3 is CASSQQETQYF. CDR3 nucleotide sequence: TGTGCCAGCAGCCAGCAAGAGACCCAGTACTTC.